The 24 T cell receptor beta chains reported below all come from one sample, sequenced in a study of Graves' ophthalmopathy and Graves' hyperthyroidism. CDR3 regions of TCR beta were amplified from RNA transcripts. The library came from an HTBI-primed first-round RT-PCR and a second-round multiplex PCR. From the multiplex PCR reads, TCRdb called clonotypes with MiXCR, one entry per CDR3 protein. The sample holds over a million distinct CDR3 sequences, 36% seen once. The sample comprised peripheral blood or thyroid tissue (not recorded which). These receptors all come from an adult man with Graves' hyperthyroidism.

This rearrangement joins TRBV30 to TRBJ1-2; 7 positions match TRBD1. Trimming at V came to 2 bases and at J to 6 bases, leaving 9 bases not matched to a gene. The CDR3 spans 14 residues. In germline, CDR1 is GTSNPN, CDR2 SVGIG (reference sequence). The CDR3: CAWSSQGGPNGYTF. The CDR3 region has the DNA TGTGCCTGGAGTTCCCAGGGGGGGCCGAATGGCTACACCTTC. Full variable domain (remainder filled in from reference TRBV30 and TRBJ1-2): SQTIHQWPATLVQPVGSPLSLECTVEGTSNPNLYWYRQAAGRGLQLLFYSVGIGQISSEVPQNLSASRPQDRQFILSSKKLLLSDSGFYLCAWSSQGGPNGYTFGSGTRLTVV.

As regards this clonotype: One junction end disagrees with the germline gene, perhaps due to a read error. The rearrangement links TRBV12-3 or TRBV12-4 to TRBJ2-6, with a possible D match to TRBD1 (5 bases). CDR3 length: 14 residues. The CDR3 DNA reads TGTGCCAGCAGCTTAGCTTCTGGGGCCGACGTCCTGACTTTC. Amino acids: CASSLASGADVLTF.

This clonotype was seen only a few times. The V gene is TRBV28, the J gene TRBJ2-7, with D unresolved. V lost 5 bases to trimming and J lost 3 bases, with 8 bases between them. This CDR3 has 12 amino acids. The V gene's germline CDR1 is MDHEN and CDR2 SYDVKM. This CDR3 is CASSPRIYEQYF. In nucleotides, the CDR3 is TGTGCCAGCAGTCCACGGATCTACGAGCAGTACTTC.

This clonotype was observed at least ten times. The chain links TRBV25-1 to TRBJ1-6, with 7 bases lining up with TRBD1. The CDR3 loop spans 14 amino acids. Per the germline V gene, CDR1 is MGHDK and CDR2 is SYGVNS. The trim removed 5 bases at V and 7 bases at J, leaving 5 bases unmatched. CDR3 sequence: CASSSLTGNSPLHF. The CDR3 DNA follows: TGTGCCAGCAGTTCTTTGACAGGGAATTCACCCCTCCACTTT. Together with reference TRBV25-1 and TRBJ1-6, the CDR3 gives the full variable domain: EADIYQTPRYLVIGTGKKITLECSQTMGHDKMYWYQQDPGMELHLIHYSYGVNSTEKGDLSSESTVSRIRTEHFPLTLESARPSHTSQYLCASSSLTGNSPLHFGNGTRLTVT.

Concerning this clonotype: A read error may be the cause here, since a much bigger clone is one base away. V and J are TRBV20-1 and TRBJ1-1; D may be TRBD1 (5 bases). CDR1 DFQATT and CDR2 SNEGSKA come from the germline V gene (reference sequence). This CDR3 contains 14 residues. The CDR3 here is CSAGDGQGGFEAFF. CDR3 DNA: TGCAGTGCTGGAGATGGGCAGGGCGGCTTTGAAGCTTTCTTT.

CDR3 nucleotides: TGTGCCAGCAGCCAAGTCAATCGGGCCTCCTACGAGCAGTACTTC. Its protein is CASSQVNRASYEQYF. The rearrangement joins TRBV11-2 to TRBJ2-7; D is unresolved. Germline V gives CDR1 SGHAT, CDR2 FQNNGV. Trimming took 5 bases from V and 0 from J, leaving 14 bases between them. The CDR3 covers 15 residues. Together with reference TRBV11-2 and TRBJ2-7, the CDR3 gives the full variable domain: EAGVAQSPRYKIIEKRQSVAFWCNPISGHATLYWYQQILGQGPKLLIQFQNNGVVDDSQLPKDRFSAERLKGVDSTLKIQPAKLEDSAVYLCASSQVNRASYEQYFGPGTRLTVT.

The rearrangement joins TRBV30 to TRBJ2-2; D is uncertain. Trimming took 2 bases from V and 6 from J, leaving 4 bases between them. This CDR3 is 11 amino acids long. Germline CDR1 and CDR2: GTSNPN and SVGIG (reference sequence). CDR3 sequence reads: CAWSPPGELFF. DNA for the CDR3: TGTGCCTGGAGTCCACCCGGGGAGCTGTTTTTT.

This rearrangement joins TRBV7-2 to TRBJ2-5; 7 nucleotides line up with TRBD2. The CDR3 covers 15 residues. J was trimmed by 1 base and V by 5 bases; bases with no gene match: 7. Germline V gene sequence: CDR1 SGHTA, CDR2 FQGNSA. In DNA form, the CDR3 reads TGTGCCAGCAGCGCACAACTAGCGACCCAAGAGACCCAGTACTTC. It yields the protein CASSAQLATQETQYF.

V usage is TRBV7-2 and J usage is TRBJ1-6; no clear D gene. V lost 5 bases and J 4 bases, leaving 15 bases between the germline ends. Germline loops: CDR1 SGHTA, CDR2 FQGNSA. The CDR3 extends over 16 amino acids. CDR3 region: CASSQNRAKYNSPLHF. The CDR3 DNA reads as TGTGCCAGCAGCCAAAACCGGGCCAAATATAATTCACCCCTCCACTTT.

V is TRBV29-1 and J is TRBJ2-1; D may be TRBD2 (6 bases). The CDR3 has 14 residues. Trimming shortened V by 2 bases and J by 8 bases, and 16 bases separated the two germline ends. Germline assignment: CDR1 SQVTM and CDR2 ANQGSEA. CDR3 residues: CSVEIGLWGDEQFF. The DNA of the CDR3 is TGCAGCGTTGAAATTGGGCTATGGGGGGATGAGCAGTTCTTC.

This clonotype occurred a few times. The rearrangement links TRBV20-1 to TRBJ2-7; D not certain. The CDR3 has 14 amino acids. The germline CDR1 and CDR2 sequences are DFQATT and SNEGSKA (reference sequence). The V end lost 3 bases, the J end lost 0 bases, and 12 bases lay between the germline ends. The CDR3 bases are TGCAGTGCTAGTTGGACCCAGAGCTCCTACGAGCAGTACTTC. Translation gives CSASWTQSSYEQYF.

The genes are TRBV5-1 and TRBJ1-6; TRBD1 is a possible D gene (5 bases). The CDR3 extends over 19 amino acids. With 4 bases removed from V and 7 bases from J, the gap between germline ends came to 27 bases. Germline loops: CDR1 SGHRS, CDR2 YFSETQ. The CDR3 sequence is CASSLLRQGTYGYNSPLHF. The CDR3 nucleotides read TGCGCCAGCAGCCTTCTCCGGCAGGGCACCTATGGCTACAATTCACCCCTCCACTTT.

The chain uses TRBV18 and TRBJ2-5; 9 bases match TRBD1. The CDR3 consists of 15 residues. Germline V lookup: CDR1 KGHSH, CDR2 LQKENI. J was trimmed by 5 bases and V by 4 bases; bases with no gene match: 8. The CDR3 reads CASSRGQGQEETQYF. The CDR3 DNA sequence: TGTGCCAGCTCACGAGGACAGGGGCAAGAGGAGACCCAGTACTTC.

This clonotype was counted ten times or more. The chain employs TRBV6-5 and TRBJ2-7, with D tentatively TRBD1 or TRBD2 (5 bases each). CDR3 length: 13 amino acids. Germline values: CDR1 MNHEY, CDR2 SVGAGI. The V end was cut by 10 bases, the J end by 0 bases, with 13 bases between. The CDR3 spells CAIGTASSYEQYF. Here the CDR3 DNA reads TGTGCCATCGGGACGGCAAGCTCCTACGAGCAGTACTTC.

This chain links TRBV7-2 with TRBJ2-3; 7 nucleotides align to TRBD2. The trim removed 1 base at V and 5 bases at J, leaving 9 bases unmatched. CDR3 size: 16 residues. The V gene's germline CDR1 is SGHTA and CDR2 FQGNSA. The CDR3 DNA sequence: TGTGCCAGCAGCTTAGTATTTGCGGGAGCTAGAGATACGCAGTATTTT. Its translation: CASSLVFAGARDTQYF.

This clonotype showed up just a few times. The rearrangement joins TRBV6-5 to TRBJ2-7, with D possibly being TRBD1 or TRBD2 (5 bases each). There are 15 residues in the CDR3. Germline-derived CDR1 and CDR2 are MNHEY and SVGAGI. Trimming removed 2 bases from V and 3 bases from J, with 14 bases in between. The CDR3 coding sequence is TGTGCCAGCAGTTACAGGGGTCGGGGAGACTACGAGCAGTACTTC. Its translation: CASSYRGRGDYEQYF.

In this sample, this clonotype turned up once. This may come from a read error, since a much larger clone is one base off. The V call is TRBV5-1, the J call TRBJ1-1; D not certain. This CDR3 region has 15 residues. CDR1 and CDR2 from the germline V gene are SGHRS and YFSETQ. Trimming removed 0 bases from V and 12 bases from J, with 21 bases in between. CDR3 DNA sequence: TGCGCCAGCAGCTTGGAAGGCACCCCTGCCACAAAAACTTTCTTT. It is translated as CASSLEGTPATKTFF.

The CDR3 nucleotides read TGTGCCGGGGGGCGGAGTAGCACTGAAGCTTTCTTT. Protein: CAGGRSSTEAFF. The chain recombines TRBV30 with TRBJ1-1; a possible D gene is TRBD1 (6 bases). Deletions cut 8 bases from V and 4 bases from J, with 14 bases between. The germline CDR1 and CDR2 sequences are GTSNPN and SVGIG (reference sequence). The CDR3 has 12 amino acids.

The chain joins TRBV6-5 to TRBJ2-7; 11 bases agree with TRBD1. The CDR3 covers 15 residues. The V gene end was trimmed by 2 bases and the J gene end by 1 base; junction bases not matched to a gene: 1. The germline V gene encodes CDR1 MNHEY and CDR2 SVGAGI. Written as DNA, the CDR3 is TGTGCCAGCAGTTACGGGGACAGGGGGTCCTACGAGCAGTACTTC. The encoded protein is CASSYGDRGSYEQYF.

In its sample, this clonotype was seen many times. The chain carries TRBV5-1 and TRBJ1-5; D is undetermined. V lost 1 base and J lost 0, with 5 bases in between. Germline V gene lookup returns CDR1 SGHRS and CDR2 YFSETQ. This CDR3 is built from 14 residues. For the CDR3, the DNA is TGCGCCAGCAGCTTGATTCCTAGCAATCAGCCCCAGCATTTT. This encodes CASSLIPSNQPQHF.

Comment on this clonotype: A much larger clone is a single base away; this may be a read error. V gene TRBV13 combines with J gene TRBJ1-4; possible D gene TRBD1, 5 bases. Per germline, CDR1 PRHDT and CDR2 FYEKMQ (reference sequence). This CDR3 has 12 residues. The CDR3: CASSYRREKRFF. CDR3 DNA: TGTGCCAGCAGCTACAGGAGAGAAAAACGGTTTTTT.

In its sample, this clonotype was seen many times. The chain recombines TRBV7-2 with TRBJ2-3; D unresolved. The ends were cut back, 1 base at V and 2 bases at J, with 4 bases in the middle. The CDR3 spans 13 residues. Germline V CDR1 and CDR2: SGHTA, FQGNSA. The DNA for the CDR3 is TGTGCCAGCAGCTTAGACTACACAGATACGCAGTATTTT. As protein: CASSLDYTDTQYF.

This clonotype was found many times. The chain combines TRBV5-1 with TRBJ2-7; weak D call: TRBD2 (6 bases). Germline V gene sequence: CDR1 SGHRS, CDR2 YFSETQ. V lost 0 bases, J lost 5 bases, and 15 bases lay in between. CDR3 length: 15 amino acids. DNA of the CDR3: TGCGCCAGCAGCTTGGGGCTAGGAGGGAACAACGAGCAGTACTTC. Encoded protein: CASSLGLGGNNEQYF.

The genes are TRBV10-3 and TRBJ1-5, with D perhaps matching TRBD1 (5 bases). Trimming shortened V by 6 bases and J by 3 bases, and 12 bases separated the two germline ends. The germline V gene encodes CDR1 ENHRY and CDR2 SYGVKD. This CDR3 is 14 amino acids long. The CDR3 region is CAISPGRINQPQHF. The DNA for the CDR3 is TGTGCCATCAGCCCGGGACGGATCAATCAGCCCCAGCATTTT.